This is a list of T cell receptor beta chains from one sample in a study of blood T cell repertoires in COVID-19. Clones were sequenced by immunoSEQ multiplex PCR, and TCRdb holds only the in-frame ones, with some missing. Among 130,000 or so clones listed, approximately 80% were seen once. Sample: peripheral blood. These receptors were taken from a human donor in a cohort sampled during active COVID-19. The CDR3 runs from the conserved cysteine through the conserved F or W. The D gene is left open where the match is weak. Some rows have no size entry. The others give once, few or many, or a class for an expanded clone.

J	V	D	size	DNA	CDR3
TRBJ1-1	TRBV4-3	-	-	TGCGCCAGCAGCCAAGAGGGGGGCACTGAAGCTTTCTTT	CASSQEGGTEAFF
TRBJ2-5	TRBV19	TRBD2	-	TGTGCCAGTAGCCGGGTAGCGGGGCAAGAGACCCAGTACTTC	CASSRVAGQETQYF
TRBJ2-7	TRBV6-5	TRBD1	few	TGTGCCAGCAGTTACTCCGGACAGGGGGGCGCCTACGAGCAGTACTTC	CASSYSGQGGAYEQYF
TRBJ1-1	TRBV7-2	-	-	TGTGCCAGCAGCTTAGGACAAAACACTGAAGCTTTCTTT	CASSLGQNTEAFF
TRBJ2-1	TRBV12-5	-	-	TGTGCTAGTGGTAAGAGCGTAGCGAATGAGCAGTTCTTC	CASGKSVANEQFF
TRBJ2-7	TRBV7-2	-	-	TGTGCCAGCAGCTTAGCGACAGCCTACGAGCAGTACTTC	CASSLATAYEQYF
TRBJ2-7	TRBV2	TRBD2	-	TGTGCCAGCGGGGGACTACTCTCCTACGAGCAGTACTTC	CASGGLLSYEQYF
TRBJ1-2	TRBV5-5	-	few	TGTGCCAGCAGCTTGTTTATGGAGGGAGGCTACACCTTC	CASSLFMEGGYTF
TRBJ2-1	TRBV18	TRBD2	-	TGTGCCAGCTCACCCGTTAGCGGGATAAAGGGCGGTGAGCAGTTCTTC	CASSPVSGIKGGEQFF
TRBJ1-2	TRBV6-2/TRBV6-3	TRBD1	-	TGTGCCAGCAGTAGGGGACAGGGCAACTATGGCTACACCTTC	CASSRGQGNYGYTF
TRBJ2-7	TRBV27	TRBD1	once	TGTGCCAGCAGTCCCGGGACAGGGGGTAAGCAGTACTTC	CASSPGTGGKQYF
TRBJ2-7	TRBV9	-	-	TGTGCCAGCAGCCTCCTTCCAACGGGGGAGCAGTACTTC	CASSLLPTGEQYF
TRBJ2-3	TRBV7-3	TRBD2	-	TGTGCCAGCAGCTCGGGACTAGCGGGAGAGGCAGATACGCAGTATTTT	CASSSGLAGEADTQYF
TRBJ2-1	TRBV7-8	TRBD2	many	TGTGCCAGCACCCGAGCGGGAGGTACTAATGAGCAGTTCTTC	CASTRAGGTNEQFF